The clone carrying this TCR beta chain showed up many times. This CDR3 contains 14 residues. The germline V gene has CDR1 SGHTA and CDR2 FQGNSA. The ends lost 6 bases at V and 0 bases at J; junction bases unmatched: 3. Regarding time point: newly diagnosed GD, antithyroid drugs for less than 3 months. PBMC RNA served as the TCR library source. This record belongs to a study of regulatory T cells in long-lasting Graves disease. Libraries of TCR beta came from iRepertoire HTBI primers plus Arm-PCR of CDR3 regions. MiXCR, run by TCRdb on the multiplex PCR reads, gives a single entry per CDR3 protein. Of about 520,000 distinct CDR3 sequences in the sample, about 11% were seen once. The same sample was also studied in work on T cells in Graves' hyperthyroidism and ophthalmopathy. This second study says: The study based diagnoses on clinical symptoms, serum thyroxine and TRAb, thyroid ultrasound and orbital computed tomography. When the TCR CDR3 underwent first-round RT-PCR, the HTBI primer set was used.

Sequencing used peripheral blood mononuclear cells (PBMCs), obtained at new diagnosis, from a patient treated with antithyroid drugs. This chain connects TRBV7-2 to TRBJ2-3; 7 nucleotides agree with TRBD1. The TCR originated in a woman in her thirties with Graves disease. CDR3 coding DNA: TGTGCCAGCAGGAAGGGACAGAGCACAGATACGCAGTATTTT. Protein sequence: CASRKGQSTDTQYF.